The clone carrying this TCR beta chain showed up just a few times. No antigen is known for it. The CDR3 totals 17 residues. Deletions cut 0 bases from V and 2 bases from J, with 19 bases between. Germline CDR1 and CDR2: GTSNPN and SVGIG (reference sequence). The sample originates from a study of post-analysis software for immune sequencing data. The overall study: In terms of disease course, relapsing-remitting, secondary progressive and progressive-relapsing multiple sclerosis were included.

TCR beta libraries were prepared from cDNA with unique molecular identifiers. A population of about 0.95 to 11 million T cells gave rise to a few hundred thousand cDNA molecules. TCRdb used MiXCR to reprocess the PCR reads, holding one entry per CDR3 protein. Of a few hundred thousand distinct CDR3 sequences in the sample, about 38% were seen once. Study-level points and caveats: Controls showed significantly higher normalized Chao1 diversity than did multiple sclerosis patients. Comparison of patients with controls showed five TRBV segments more frequent in patients, TRBV5-6, TRBV5-1 and TRBV20-1 among them.

The sequence was collected from a girl under 18 with multiple sclerosis. The gene calls are TRBV30 and TRBJ1-1, with unresolved D. Sequenced input: blood. The CDR3 sequence is CAWSVPSRARGNTEAFF. The CDR3 region has the DNA TGTGCCTGGAGTGTACCCTCCCGGGCGCGGGGTAACACTGAAGCTTTCTTT. The whole variable domain, remainder taken from reference TRBV30 and TRBJ1-1, is SQTIHQWPATLVQPVGSPLSLECTVEGTSNPNLYWYRQAAGRGLQLLFYSVGIGQISSEVPQNLSASRPQDRQFILSSKKLLLSDSGFYLCAWSVPSRARGNTEAFFGQGTRLTVV.